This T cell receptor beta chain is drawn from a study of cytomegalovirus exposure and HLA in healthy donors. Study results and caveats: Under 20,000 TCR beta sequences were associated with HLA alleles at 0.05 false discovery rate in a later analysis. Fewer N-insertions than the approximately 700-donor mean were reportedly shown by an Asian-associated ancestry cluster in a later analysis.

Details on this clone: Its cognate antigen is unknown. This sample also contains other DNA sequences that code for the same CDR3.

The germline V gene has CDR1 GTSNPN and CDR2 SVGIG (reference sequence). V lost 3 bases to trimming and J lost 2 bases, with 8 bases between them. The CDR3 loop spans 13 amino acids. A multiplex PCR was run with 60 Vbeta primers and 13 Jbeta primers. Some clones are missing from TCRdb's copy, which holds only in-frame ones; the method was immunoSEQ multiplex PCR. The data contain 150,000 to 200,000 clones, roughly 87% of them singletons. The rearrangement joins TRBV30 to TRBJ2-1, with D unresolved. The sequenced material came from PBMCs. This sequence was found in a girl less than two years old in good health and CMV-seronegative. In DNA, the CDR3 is TGTGCCTGGAGGGCACCCGCCTACAATGAGCAGTTCTTC. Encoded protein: CAWRAPAYNEQFF.